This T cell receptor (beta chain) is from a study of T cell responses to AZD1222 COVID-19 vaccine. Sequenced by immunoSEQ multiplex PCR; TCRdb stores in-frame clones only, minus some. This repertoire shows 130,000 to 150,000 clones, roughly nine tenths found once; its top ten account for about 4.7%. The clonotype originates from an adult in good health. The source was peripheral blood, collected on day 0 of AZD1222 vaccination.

The CDR3 reads CASSLGAVGNTIYF. In DNA form, the CDR3 reads TGTGCCAGCAGCTTGGGGGCGGTAGGAAACACCATATATTTT. This chain links TRBV7-9 with TRBJ1-3, with D perhaps TRBD1 (6 bases). The CDR3 loop spans 14 amino acids. The ends were cut back, 3 bases at V and 4 bases at J, with 10 bases in the middle. Germline V CDR1 and CDR2: SEHNR, FQNEAQ (reference sequence).